This T cell receptor (beta chain) appears in the sequencing data of a study of identical twins. Trimming removed 5 bases at V and 0 bases at J, with 8 bases between. This CDR3 is built from 13 residues. CDR1 DFQATT and CDR2 SNEGSKA come from the germline V gene (reference sequence). Notes on the study in general: Monozygotic twins shared more out-of-frame TCR alpha than recombination models predicted. Within beta out-of-frame sequences, the excess sharing observed between twins was weaker.

Template switching, a step in the protocol, added a universal primer site, and cDNA carried unique molecular identifiers. TCRdb reprocessed the 5' RACE reads with MiXCR, giving one entry per CDR3 protein. The sample carries 1,800,000 or so distinct CDR3 sequences, around a third recorded once. This clonotype was seen more than once but under ten times. Antigen specificity is unknown. This receptor was identified in a newborn girl in good health. This chain connects TRBV20-1 to TRBJ1-5; unclear D gene. Sequencing input: cord blood. CDR3 loop: CSALYNSNQPQHF. In nucleotides, the CDR3 is TGCAGTGCTCTATATAATAGCAATCAGCCCCAGCATTTT.